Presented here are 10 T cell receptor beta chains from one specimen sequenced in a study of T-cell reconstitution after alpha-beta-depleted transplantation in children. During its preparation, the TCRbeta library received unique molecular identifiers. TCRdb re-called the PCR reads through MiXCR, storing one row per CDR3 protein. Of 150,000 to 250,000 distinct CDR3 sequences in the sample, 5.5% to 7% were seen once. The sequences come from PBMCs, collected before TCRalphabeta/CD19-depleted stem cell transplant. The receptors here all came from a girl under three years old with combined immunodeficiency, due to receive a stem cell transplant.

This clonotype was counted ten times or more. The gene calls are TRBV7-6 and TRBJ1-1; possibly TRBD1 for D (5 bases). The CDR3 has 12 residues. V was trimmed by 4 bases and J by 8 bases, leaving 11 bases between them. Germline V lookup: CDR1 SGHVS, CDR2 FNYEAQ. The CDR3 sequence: CASSSFEGEAFF. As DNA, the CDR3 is TGTGCCAGCAGCTCCTTTGAGGGGGAAGCTTTCTTT.

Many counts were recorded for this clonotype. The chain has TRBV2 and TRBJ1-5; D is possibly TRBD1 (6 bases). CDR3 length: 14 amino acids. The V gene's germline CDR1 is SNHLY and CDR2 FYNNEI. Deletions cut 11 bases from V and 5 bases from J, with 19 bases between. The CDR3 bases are TGTGCCGGTTCAGACGGGGGCGCCCATCAGCCCCAGCATTTT. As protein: CAGSDGGAHQPQHF.

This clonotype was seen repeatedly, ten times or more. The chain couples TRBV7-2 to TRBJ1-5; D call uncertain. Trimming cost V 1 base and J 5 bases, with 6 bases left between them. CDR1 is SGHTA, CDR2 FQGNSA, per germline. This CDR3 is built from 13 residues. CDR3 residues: CASSLDLYQPQHF. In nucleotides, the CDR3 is TGTGCCAGCAGCTTAGATTTATATCAGCCCCAGCATTTT.

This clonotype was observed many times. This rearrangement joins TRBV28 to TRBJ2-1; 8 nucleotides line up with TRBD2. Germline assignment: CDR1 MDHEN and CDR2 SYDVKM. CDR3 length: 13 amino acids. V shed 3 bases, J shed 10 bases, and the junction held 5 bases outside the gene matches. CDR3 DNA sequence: TGTGCCAGCAGTTTCCCAGGACTAGCAGAGCAGTTCTTC. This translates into CASSFPGLAEQFF.

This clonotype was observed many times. For the CDR3, the DNA is TGCAGCGCTAGGGTTTCCTATGGCTACACCTTC. This sequence encodes CSARVSYGYTF. This chain connects TRBV29-1 to TRBJ1-2; D is undetermined. There are 11 residues in the CDR3. Germline CDR1 SQVTM, CDR2 ANQGSEA. V gave up 7 bases and J gave up 4 bases, with 10 bases separating them. Full variable domain (rest looked up from reference TRBV29-1 and TRBJ1-2): SAVISQKPSRDICQRGTSLTIQCQVDSQVTMMFWYRQQPGQSLTLIATANQGSEATYESGFVIDKFPISRPNLTFSTLTVSNMSPEDSSIYLCSARVSYGYTFGSGTRLTVV.

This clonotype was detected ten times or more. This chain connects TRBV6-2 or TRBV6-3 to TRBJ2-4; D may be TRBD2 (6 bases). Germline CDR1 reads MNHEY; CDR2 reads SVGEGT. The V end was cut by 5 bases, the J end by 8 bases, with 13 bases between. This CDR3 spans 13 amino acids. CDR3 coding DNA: TGTGCCAGCAGTGGGACTCTCGGGTACATTCAGTACTTC. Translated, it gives CASSGTLGYIQYF.

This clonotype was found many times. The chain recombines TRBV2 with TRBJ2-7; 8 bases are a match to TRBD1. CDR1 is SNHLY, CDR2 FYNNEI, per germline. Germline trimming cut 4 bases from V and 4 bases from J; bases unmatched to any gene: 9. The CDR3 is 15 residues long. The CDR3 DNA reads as TGTGCCAGCAGTGGAGGGGACAGGAAGGCGTACGAGCAGTACTTC. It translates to CASSGGDRKAYEQYF.

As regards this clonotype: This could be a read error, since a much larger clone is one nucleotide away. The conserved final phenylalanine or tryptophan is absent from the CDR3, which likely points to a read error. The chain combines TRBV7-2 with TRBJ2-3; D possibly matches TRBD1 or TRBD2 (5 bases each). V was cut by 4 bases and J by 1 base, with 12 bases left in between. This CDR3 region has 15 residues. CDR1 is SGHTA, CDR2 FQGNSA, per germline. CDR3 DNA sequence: TGTGCCAGCAGCTCATCGATGGGACGCACAGATACGCAGTATATT. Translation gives CASSSSMGRTDTQYI.

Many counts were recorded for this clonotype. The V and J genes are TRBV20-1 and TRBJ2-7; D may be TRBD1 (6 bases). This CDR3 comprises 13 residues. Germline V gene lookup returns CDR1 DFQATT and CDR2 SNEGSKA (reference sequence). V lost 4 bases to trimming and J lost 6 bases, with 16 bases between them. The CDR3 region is CSAKDSTSVEQYF. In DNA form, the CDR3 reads TGCAGTGCTAAGGACAGCACTTCGGTCGAGCAGTACTTC.

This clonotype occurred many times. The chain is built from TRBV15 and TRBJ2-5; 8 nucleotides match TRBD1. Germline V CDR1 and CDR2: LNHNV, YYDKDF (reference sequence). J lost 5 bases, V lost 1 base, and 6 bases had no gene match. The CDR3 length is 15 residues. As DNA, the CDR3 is TGTGCCACCAGCAGAGGACAGGGGTTGGGGGAGACCCAGTACTTC. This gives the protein CATSRGQGLGETQYF.